The entry that follows covers one TCR beta chain sequence. Authors' data handling: Reference gene primer amplification yielded estimated nucleated cell counts. The assay was immunoSEQ multiplex PCR, and TCRdb's table has in-frame clones only and misses some. The V and J calls and clone size come from that table; D and trimming were worked out from the DNA. The sample records approximately 240,000 clones, around 80% being singletons. V lost 1 base, J lost 3 bases, and 2 bases lay in between. CDR1 SGHDT and CDR2 YYEEEE come from the germline V gene. The CDR3 is 12 residues long. The sample belongs to a study of blood T cell repertoires in COVID-19. At the level of the study: Samples taken during acute and convalescent COVID-19 were collected in the United States, Italy and Spain. T cells, B-cell-depleted T cells, or PBMCs provided the cDNA or gDNA that served as material.

This TCR derives from a woman between 25 and 40 years old with COVID-19, enrolled during active disease. Sequencing used peripheral blood. V usage is TRBV5-6 and J usage is TRBJ2-1; unclear D gene. CDR3 nucleotides: TGTGCCAGCAGCTTGTACTACAATGAGCAGTTCTTC. Translated: CASSLYYNEQFF.